What follows are 29 T cell receptor beta chains derived from one specimen sequenced in a study of blood T cell repertoires in COVID-19. Method: immunoSEQ multiplex PCR; TCRdb's copy keeps in-frame clones and lacks some. Altogether around 15,000 clones are present, more than 80% being singletons, with the ten largest covering 3% to 4%. Specimen: peripheral blood. The source of these receptors is a human donor in a cohort sampled during active COVID-19.

The V gene is TRBV5-1, the J gene TRBJ2-1; D remains ambiguous. The ends were cut back, 2 bases at V and 9 bases at J, with 9 bases in the middle. This CDR3 is built from 12 residues. Germline assignment: CDR1 SGHRS and CDR2 YFSETQ. CDR3 in amino acids: CASSFDLSEQFF. DNA for the CDR3: TGCGCCAGCAGCTTTGATTTGAGTGAGCAGTTCTTC.

This chain joins TRBV18 and TRBJ2-5; 10 bases are a match to TRBD2. The junction had 5 bases not matched to a gene; V was cut back by 3 bases and J by 4 bases. This CDR3 has 15 amino acids. The V gene's germline CDR1 is KGHSH and CDR2 LQKENI. CDR3 region: CASSPWLAGVETQYF. The CDR3 DNA follows: TGTGCCAGCTCACCCTGGCTAGCGGGGGTAGAGACCCAGTACTTC.

The V and J genes are TRBV6-2 or TRBV6-3 and TRBJ2-7; no reliable D call. The CDR3 is 16 amino acids. The germline V and J ends were trimmed by 0 bases and 7 bases, with 19 bases remaining between them. Germline CDR1 reads MNHEY; CDR2 reads SVGEGT. The CDR3 sequence: CASSYSRRSPTEEQYF. CDR3 sequence (DNA): TGTGCCAGCAGTTACTCTAGGCGCAGCCCAACGGAGGAGCAGTACTTC.

This clone was seen only once. This rearrangement joins TRBV5-1 to TRBJ2-6; D is uncertain. This CDR3 contains 14 residues. Trimming stripped 6 bases from V and 0 bases from J, with 7 bases between. CDR1 and CDR2 (germline): SGHRS, YFSETQ. CDR3 coding DNA: TGCGCCAGCACCGCGATCTCTGGGGCCAACGTCCTGACTTTC. This translates into CASTAISGANVLTF.

This chain connects TRBV7-9 to TRBJ2-7, with 11 bases matching TRBD1. This CDR3 spans 15 amino acids. The germline V gene encodes CDR1 SEHNR and CDR2 FQNEAQ (reference sequence). The ends lost 3 bases at V and 5 bases at J; junction bases unmatched: 6. Here the CDR3 reads CASSLRTGGGNEQYF. The CDR3 DNA is TGTGCCAGCAGCTTGAGGACAGGGGGCGGGAACGAGCAGTACTTC.

The chain combines TRBV18 with TRBJ1-2; 9 bases match TRBD1. The CDR3 contains 15 residues. V lost 5 bases and J lost 2; bases outside the gene matches: 6. CDR1 and CDR2 (germline): KGHSH, LQKENI. The CDR3 here is CASSNRDRENYGYTF. In nucleotides, the CDR3 is TGTGCCAGCTCAAACAGGGACAGGGAGAACTATGGCTACACCTTC.

The chain combines TRBV5-6 with TRBJ1-6; 8 nucleotides align to TRBD1. The V gene end was trimmed by 4 bases and the J gene end by 9 bases; junction bases not matched to a gene: 6. This CDR3 contains 14 residues. Germline CDR1 SGHDT, CDR2 YYEEEE. The CDR3 DNA reads TGTGCCAGCAGCCCAGGACAGGGTGCTTCACCCCTCCACTTT. Protein product: CASSPGQGASPLHF.

The CDR3 DNA follows: TGTGCCATCAGTTGGACAAGCTATGGCTACACCTTC. It is translated as CAISWTSYGYTF. The chain has TRBV10-3 and TRBJ1-2; D may be TRBD1 (5 bases). CDR3 length: 12 amino acids. In germline, CDR1 is ENHRY, CDR2 SYGVKD. Deletions cut 5 bases from V and 4 bases from J, with 8 bases between.

This rearrangement joins TRBV12-5 to TRBJ2-7; TRBD1 aligns across 8 bases. This CDR3 contains 17 residues. V gave up 1 base and J gave up 0 bases; unmatched junction bases: 8. Looked up from germline, CDR1 is LGHNT and CDR2 is FRNRAP. In DNA form, the CDR3 reads TGTGCTAGTGGTTTGGACGCCTGGGACAGGTCCTCCTACGAGCAGTACTTC. This encodes CASGLDAWDRSSYEQYF. The full variable domain, rest sourced from reference TRBV12-5 and TRBJ2-7, is DARVTQTPRHKVTEMGQEVTMRCQPILGHNTVFWYRQTMMQGLELLAYFRNRAPLDDSGMPKDRFSAEMPDATLATLKIQPSEPRDSAVYFCASGLDAWDRSSYEQYFGPGTRLTVT.

The chain recombines TRBV11-2 with TRBJ1-4; TRBD1 aligns across 10 bases. CDR1 SGHAT and CDR2 FQNNGV come from the germline V gene. The CDR3 consists of 18 residues. The trim removed 5 bases at V and 4 bases at J, leaving 13 bases unmatched. The DNA for the CDR3 is TGTGCCAGCAGCGAGAGTTGGGACAGGGGTCGGGGTAATGAAAAACTGTTTTTT. It encodes CASSESWDRGRGNEKLFF.

V gene TRBV30 combines with J gene TRBJ1-1; weak D call: TRBD1 (6 bases). CDR3 size: 13 residues. Germline CDR1 and CDR2: GTSNPN and SVGIG (reference sequence). The ends were cut back, 5 bases at V and 3 bases at J, with 13 bases in the middle. CDR3 protein: CAWSTDSHTEAFF. Here the CDR3 DNA reads TGTGCCTGGTCAACGGACAGTCACACTGAAGCTTTCTTT. Full variable domain (outside the CDR3, taken from reference TRBV30 and TRBJ1-1): SQTIHQWPATLVQPVGSPLSLECTVEGTSNPNLYWYRQAAGRGLQLLFYSVGIGQISSEVPQNLSASRPQDRQFILSSKKLLLSDSGFYLCAWSTDSHTEAFFGQGTRLTVV.

The chain recombines TRBV5-1 with TRBJ2-5; 7 bases align to TRBD1. Trimming removed 4 bases from V and 3 bases from J; junction bases left unmatched: 3. Germline values: CDR1 SGHRS, CDR2 YFSETQ. The CDR3 is 13 residues long. CDR3 nucleotide sequence: TGCGCCAGCAGCCTCACAGGGGAAGAGACCCAGTACTTC. Encoded protein: CASSLTGEETQYF.

The V gene is TRBV27, the J gene TRBJ1-5; tentatively, D is TRBD1 (5 bases). The V gene lost 7 bases and the J gene lost 2 bases, with 18 bases spanning the gap. The CDR3 runs to 16 residues. Germline lookup yields CDR1 MNHEY and CDR2 SMNVEV (reference sequence). The CDR3 bases are TGTGCCAGCACTCTTCGGGGCCGCGGGGGCAATCAGCCCCAGCATTTT. It encodes CASTLRGRGGNQPQHF.

This clone was counted only a few times. The V and J genes are TRBV29-1 and TRBJ2-7; D is perhaps TRBD1 (5 bases). The germline V gene has CDR1 SQVTM and CDR2 ANQGSEA. The CDR3 runs to 16 residues. V was trimmed by 0 bases and J by 5 bases, leaving 20 bases between them. The CDR3 DNA reads as TGCAGCGTTGAAGATGCTGCCGTAGGGGCTTCCGACGAGCAGTACTTC. Its protein product is CSVEDAAVGASDEQYF.

The chain recombines TRBV19 with TRBJ2-4; D is unclear. The CDR3 length is 14 residues. Germline CDR1 is LNHDA and CDR2 is SQIVND (reference sequence). The V and J ends lost 5 bases and 2 bases respectively, with 10 bases between them. This chain's CDR3 is CASSDQIPKNIQYF. The CDR3 DNA sequence: TGTGCCAGTAGTGATCAGATACCCAAAAACATTCAGTACTTC.

The chain carries TRBV6-5 and TRBJ1-4, with D tentatively TRBD1 (5 bases). The CDR3 covers 14 residues. The V and J ends lost 7 bases and 8 bases respectively, with 17 bases between them. Germline CDR1 is MNHEY and CDR2 is SVGAGI. The CDR3 loop reads CASKGQGGTEKLFF. CDR3 bases: TGTGCCAGCAAGGGGCAGGGAGGAACGGAAAAACTGTTTTTT.

The rearrangement joins TRBV18 to TRBJ2-1; D is undetermined. Germline V gene sequence: CDR1 KGHSH, CDR2 LQKENI. The V gene lost 6 bases and the J gene lost 5 bases, with 8 bases spanning the gap. There are 12 residues in the CDR3. CDR3 loop: CASSPMDNEQFF. CDR3 DNA sequence: TGTGCCAGCTCTCCTATGGACAATGAGCAGTTCTTC.

The chain couples TRBV3-1 (or the pseudogene TRBV3-2) to TRBJ1-2, with 12 bases lining up with TRBD1. Looked up from germline, CDR1 is LGHDT and CDR2 is YNNKEL (reference sequence). This CDR3 region has 16 residues. V shed 4 bases and J 10 bases; nucleotides not matched to a gene: 13. The CDR3 loop is CASSPSMTGTGGAYTF. DNA for the CDR3: TGTGCCAGCAGCCCTAGTATGACCGGGACAGGGGGCGCCTACACCTTC.

V and J are TRBV6-5 and TRBJ1-3; 10 bases agree with TRBD1. Looked up from germline, CDR1 is MNHEY and CDR2 is SVGAGI. This CDR3 spans 16 amino acids. Germline trimming cut 0 bases from V and 4 bases from J; bases unmatched to any gene: 3. The CDR3 coding sequence is TGTGCCAGCAGTTACTCGGGGACAGGGGACGGAAACACCATATATTTT. It specifies CASSYSGTGDGNTIYF.

J is TRBJ1-2 and V is TRBV11-3, with TRBD1 identical over 9 bases. This CDR3 contains 15 residues. Germline V CDR1 and CDR2: SGHNT, YENEEA. V was pared by 2 bases and J by 8 bases, with 9 bases of the junction left unmatched. The CDR3 DNA reads TGTGCCAGCAGCTTATGGGACAGGGAAAGGCGCGGCTACACCTTC. Its protein is CASSLWDRERRGYTF.

The V call is TRBV19, the J call TRBJ2-1; 11 bases match TRBD2. From germline, CDR1 is LNHDA and CDR2 SQIVND (reference sequence). The junction had 7 bases not matched to a gene; V was cut back by 5 bases and J by 4 bases. The CDR3 has 16 amino acids. Written as DNA, the CDR3 is TGTGCCAGTAGTGGTTCACTAGCGGGGGAATACAATGAGCAGTTCTTC. Translating gives CASSGSLAGEYNEQFF.

This chain joins TRBV3-1 (or the pseudogene TRBV3-2) and TRBJ1-1, with unresolved D. The CDR3 is 14 residues long. Trimming took off 0 bases at V and 6 bases at J, with 11 bases between the two ends. Germline CDR1 reads LGHDT; CDR2 reads YNNKEL (reference sequence). The CDR3 region is CASSQERSRAEAFF. For the CDR3, the DNA is TGTGCCAGCAGCCAAGAAAGGAGCCGAGCTGAAGCTTTCTTT.

This chain links TRBV5-4 with TRBJ1-6, with TRBD1 matching over 7 bases. The CDR3 loop spans 16 amino acids. Germline values: CDR1 SGHNT, CDR2 YYREEE (reference sequence). With V trimmed by 4 bases and J by 6 bases, 10 bases remained unmatched. CDR3: CASSAPGGLVNSPLHF. DNA for the CDR3: TGTGCCAGCAGCGCCCCAGGGGGGTTGGTTAATTCACCCCTCCACTTT.

The chain employs TRBV6-6 and TRBJ1-4; 8 positions match TRBD1. V gave up 5 bases and J gave up 4 bases; unmatched junction bases: 6. CDR3 size: 15 residues. CDR1 and CDR2 from the germline V gene are MNHNY and SVGAGI (reference sequence). In DNA form, the CDR3 reads TGTGCCAGCAGTACCGGACAGGGCGGTAATGAAAAACTGTTTTTT. This codes for CASSTGQGGNEKLFF.

The rearrangement joins TRBV10-3 to TRBJ2-7, with 7 bases fitting TRBD2. The CDR3 has 14 residues. Looked up from germline, CDR1 is ENHRY and CDR2 is SYGVKD. With 10 bases clipped from V and 3 bases from J, the junction kept 12 bases outside the gene matches. For the CDR3, the DNA is TGTGCCACCCAGCCGGGACTACCTAACTACGAGCAGTACTTC. Its protein product is CATQPGLPNYEQYF.

The table lists this clone with a few counts. The gene calls are TRBV4-1 and TRBJ2-7; 7 positions agree with TRBD1. Trimming removed 4 bases from V and 6 bases from J; junction bases left unmatched: 12. The CDR3 covers 15 residues. Germline V gene sequence: CDR1 MGHRA, CDR2 YSYEKL. The CDR3 sequence is CASSRQTGLLVEQYF. The CDR3 DNA is TGCGCCAGCAGCCGACAGACAGGGCTTCTCGTCGAGCAGTACTTC.

The chain has TRBV11-2 and TRBJ1-1; D is uncertain. The ends were cut back, 3 bases at V and 0 bases at J, with 11 bases in the middle. CDR3 size: 15 residues. Germline V gene sequence: CDR1 SGHAT, CDR2 FQNNGV. The CDR3 sequence is CASSFPVGVNTEAFF. The CDR3 nucleotides are TGTGCCAGCAGCTTCCCTGTCGGGGTGAACACTGAAGCTTTCTTT.

The chain couples TRBV19 to TRBJ1-1; D is uncertain. The germline V gene has CDR1 LNHDA and CDR2 SQIVND (reference sequence). This CDR3 has 13 amino acids. Deletions cut 0 bases from V and 10 bases from J, with 12 bases between. CDR3 residues: CASSIDSIGGAFF. CDR3 nucleotides: TGTGCCAGTAGTATAGATTCGATCGGCGGAGCTTTCTTT. Using reference TRBV19 and TRBJ1-1 for the parts outside the CDR3, the full variable domain is DGGITQSPKYLFRKEGQNVTLSCEQNLNHDAMYWYRQDPGQGLRLIYYSQIVNDFQKGDIAEGYSVSREKKESFPLTVTSAQKNPTAFYLCASSIDSIGGAFFGQGTRLTVV.

The CDR3 region has the DNA TGTGCCAGCAGTCTGCGGACTAGCGGTGGGGGCACAGATACGCAGTATTTT. Its protein is CASSLRTSGGGTDTQYF. This rearrangement joins TRBV27 to TRBJ2-3; 10 bases map to TRBD2. The CDR3 totals 17 residues. Germline CDR1 MNHEY, CDR2 SMNVEV (reference sequence). Trimming at V came to 5 bases and at J to 1 base, leaving 9 bases not matched to a gene.